This T cell receptor (beta chain) stems from a study of T-cell reconstitution after alpha-beta-depleted transplantation in children. Study-level points and caveats: Surviving recipient cells, namely T cells and thymic progenitors, were the source of high day-60 TCRbeta diversity in some patients.

Only a few counts were recorded for this clonotype. What it recognizes is unknown. The ends lost 6 bases at V and 2 bases at J; junction bases unmatched: 12. CDR3 length: 16 amino acids. Researchers prepared the TCRbeta library using unique molecular identifiers, the study reports. MiXCR was run by TCRdb on the PCR reads, yielding one entry per CDR3 protein. The sample consists of around 500,000 distinct CDR3 sequences, 23% of them appearing once. This TCR derives from a boy younger than two who had a stem cell transplant for acute myeloid leukemia, so the T cells may come from the graft donor. The starting material was PBMCs, mostly from graft donor cells, obtained 360 days after TCRalphabeta/CD19-depleted stem cell transplant. This chain uses TRBV12-3 or TRBV12-4 with TRBJ1-2, with 7 positions matching TRBD1. CDR3 DNA sequence: TGTGCCAGCAGCCAGACTGACAGGGCCAACAACTATGGCTACACCTTC. Protein: CASSQTDRANNYGYTF.